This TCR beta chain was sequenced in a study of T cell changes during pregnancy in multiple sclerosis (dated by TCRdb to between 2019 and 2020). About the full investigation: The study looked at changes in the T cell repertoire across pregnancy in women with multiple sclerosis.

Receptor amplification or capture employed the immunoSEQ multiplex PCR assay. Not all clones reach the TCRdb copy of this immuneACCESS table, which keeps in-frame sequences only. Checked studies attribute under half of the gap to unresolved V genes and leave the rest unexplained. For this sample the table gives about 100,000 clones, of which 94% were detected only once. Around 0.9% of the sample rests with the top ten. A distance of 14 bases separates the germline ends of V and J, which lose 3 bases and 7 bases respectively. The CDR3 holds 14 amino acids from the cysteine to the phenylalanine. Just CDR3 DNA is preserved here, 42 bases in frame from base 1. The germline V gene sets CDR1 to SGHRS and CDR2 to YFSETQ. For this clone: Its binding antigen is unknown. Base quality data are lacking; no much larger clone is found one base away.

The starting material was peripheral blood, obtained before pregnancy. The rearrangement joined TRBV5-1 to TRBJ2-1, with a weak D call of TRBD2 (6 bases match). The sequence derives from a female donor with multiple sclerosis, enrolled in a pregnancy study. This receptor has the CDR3 CASSWGVAGNEQFF. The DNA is TGCGCCAGCAGCTGGGGGGTAGCTGGTAATGAGCAGTTCTTC. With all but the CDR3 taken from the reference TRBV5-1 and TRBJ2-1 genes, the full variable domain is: KAGVTQTPRYLIKTRGQQVTLSCSPISGHRSVSWYQQTPGQGLQFLFEYFSETQRNKGNFPGRFSGRQFSNSRSEMNVSTLELGDSALYLCASSWGVAGNEQFFGPGTRLTVL.